Listed below are T cell receptor beta chains from one sample, sequenced in a study of T cells in tumors after PD-1 blockade. Libraries were prepared by immunoSEQ multiplex PCR; TCRdb keeps only in-frame clonotypes and omits some of them. The sample lists 61,000 or so clones; roughly 78% were seen once. The material was PBMCs, obtained before anti-PD-1 treatment. These receptors were collected from a human donor with basal cell carcinoma. CDR3s leave out the opening cysteine and the closing phenylalanine or tryptophan. D genes are given only for firm matches.

TRBJ1-2,-,TRBV2,ASSAAGVDGYT
TRBJ2-7,TRBD1,TRBV3-1/TRBV3-2,ASSQSQGATYEQY
TRBJ1-1,-,TRBV19,ASSPLGGVNTEAF
TRBJ1-2,-,TRBV30,AWSSQASRYGYT
TRBJ1-2,-,TRBV7-9,ASSSFLPTVKYGYT
TRBJ1-2,-,TRBV28,ASSVVNRSYGYT
TRBJ1-2,-,TRBV29-1,SVEGWQGNYGYT
TRBJ2-7,TRBD1,TRBV9,ASSISGTGFSEQY
TRBJ1-1,TRBD1,TRBV25-1,ASSGYLGQEITEAF
TRBJ1-2,-,TRBV9,ASSDRAATGGYT
TRBJ2-1,-,TRBV29-1,SVFTGNEQF
TRBJ1-6,-,TRBV6-6,ASSYTRAGSPLH
TRBJ1-6,-,TRBV7-8,ASSLAGGGNSPLH
TRBJ2-7,TRBD1,TRBV7-8,ASSPGDRGRNEQY
TRBJ2-1,TRBD2,TRBV4-1,ASSQDAPLGGGHNEQF
TRBJ2-7,-,TRBV7-2,ASSLEPGGPYEQY
TRBJ2-7,TRBD1,TRBV5-4,ASTELTGEQY
TRBJ2-3,-,TRBV21-1,ASSKVTGRQGTDTQY
TRBJ1-1,TRBD1,TRBV6-5,ASSLQGRAEAF
TRBJ1-2,TRBD1,TRBV19,ASTDRAVYGYT
TRBJ2-5,-,TRBV6-5,ASGAEGETQY
TRBJ1-1,-,TRBV11-3,ASSLGGNTEAF
TRBJ2-1,-,TRBV5-6,ASSLQGIMIPF
TRBJ2-5,TRBD1,TRBV18,ASSPRGRAETQY
TRBJ1-2,TRBD1,TRBV18,ASSTPRDRTYGYT
TRBJ2-5,-,TRBV6-5,ASIWAGIQETQY
TRBJ2-2,-,TRBV4-2,ASSINRRGGNTGELF
TRBJ1-1,TRBD1,TRBV6-5,ASRHSTGREPEAF
TRBJ2-3,-,TRBV24-1,ATSAGGLLEDRDTQY
TRBJ1-5,-,TRBV6-1,ASSEWVSDQPQH
TRBJ2-5,-,TRBV2,ASRGIQETQY
TRBJ2-5,TRBD1,TRBV6-5,ASTRTGTETQY
TRBJ2-3,TRBD1,TRBV5-1,ASSPGTGRDTQY
TRBJ2-1,TRBD1,TRBV19,ASSISGAGTGSYNEQF
TRBJ1-4,-,TRBV2,ASSRSGPFFGATNEKLF
TRBJ2-5,TRBD2,TRBV5-1,ASSSGLGWY
TRBJ2-3,-,TRBV6-7,ASPWTGTDTQY
TRBJ2-1,-,TRBV5-6,ASSLGAGPRSYNEQF
TRBJ2-3,TRBD2,TRBV11-2,ASSYRIGLAGGTDTQY
TRBJ1-2,TRBD1,TRBV19,ASSPGQGRIPNYGYT
TRBJ2-2,-,TRBV10-1,ASSPLGRTGELF
TRBJ1-5,TRBD1,TRBV6-4,ASSQGAGQPQH
TRBJ2-7,TRBD2,TRBV2,ASSDPSAGGNTYEQY
TRBJ1-2,-,TRBV30,AWSVGVGGNYGYT
TRBJ1-3,-,TRBV11-1,ASSPPGNGNTIY
TRBJ1-2,-,TRBV19,ASRVGHRENYGYT
TRBJ2-2,-,TRBV7-3,ASSLTGSAGELF